The sequence of this T cell receptor (beta chain) was determined in a study of T cell repertoires in cytomegalovirus infection. Study as a whole: Recently identified HLA-C-restricted CMV epitopes were used, and well-studied HLA-B-restricted CMV epitopes were used as well.

Study-wide results and caveats: Carriers of CMV plus the relevant HLA were identified by cumulative public TCR beta family frequency. HLA-C-restricted TCR beta clonotypes specific for CMV led the ex vivo response.

A single record per CDR3 protein comes from TCRdb applying MiXCR to the reads. The sample shows approximately 600,000 distinct CDR3 sequences, about 40% of them seen only once. Worth noting for this clonotype: Its antigen is as yet unknown.

Germline CDR1 and CDR2: SGHAT and FQDESV (reference sequence). Losses at the gene ends were 5 bases for V and 2 bases for J; bases not matched to a gene: 9. There are 17 residues in the CDR3. The sample was cultured PBMCs, taken from culture after CMV antigen stimulation. The chain links TRBV11-1 to TRBJ2-4; 10 bases match TRBD1. The sequence derives from a human donor in good health (CMV status not recorded). Some clones in this sample may be carry-over from other donors' samples. DNA for the CDR3: TGTGCCAGCAGCGGACGCCCGGGACAGGGGACCAAAAACATTCAGTACTTC. Its translation: CASSGRPGQGTKNIQYF.